This record looks at one T cell receptor (beta chain) sequence and its context. Antigen unknown. Libraries were prepared by immunoSEQ multiplex PCR; TCRdb keeps only in-frame clonotypes and omits some of them. The repertoire holds roughly 87,000 clones, approximately 91% seen once, with roughly 0.75% in the top ten. This sample is drawn from a study of OX40 agonist ivuxolimab in advanced cancers. Study as a whole: Treatment of patients was with ivuxolimab, an agonistic anti-OX40 (CD134) antibody. The dose of intravenous ivuxolimab that patients received every 2 weeks ranged from 0.01 to 10 mg/kg. Partial responses were achieved by three patients: one hepatocellular carcinoma, two cutaneous melanoma. Findings and limits, study-wide: Partly responding patients at 0.1-3.0 mg/kg showed some of the smallest clonal expansion.

The sequence came from an adult with an advanced solid tumor such as melanoma, head and neck, liver or kidney cancer. Sample: CD4+ or CD8+ T cells sorted from blood, taken in a trial of the OX40 agonist ivuxolimab.

CDR3 nucleotides: TGTGCCAGTAGTGGAACTAGCGGGGGGGAGACCCAGTACTTC. Its translation is CASSGTSGGETQYF. The V gene is TRBV19, the J gene TRBJ2-5; TRBD2 aligns across 12 bases. The CDR3 runs 14 residues. Germline CDR1 is LNHDA and CDR2 is SQIVND (reference sequence). V lost 5 bases and J lost 5; bases outside the gene matches: 3. Full variable domain (outside the CDR3, taken from reference TRBV19 and TRBJ2-5): DGGITQSPKYLFRKEGQNVTLSCEQNLNHDAMYWYRQDPGQGLRLIYYSQIVNDFQKGDIAEGYSVSREKKESFPLTVTSAQKNPTAFYLCASSGTSGGETQYFGPGTRLLVL.